These 28 T cell receptor beta chains came from one sample sequenced in a study of STAT5B mutations in CD4+ large granular lymphocyte leukemia. TCRdb's table, derived via immunoSEQ multiplex PCR, lists solely in-frame clones and lacks some. Of about 35,000 clones detected, about two thirds appear once; the ten largest clones hold roughly 1.6%. The sequenced material came from CD4+ T cells from blood buffy coats. These receptors all come from a human donor in good health.

This clone was detected only a few times. The junction departs from germline at one end; a sequencing error may be responsible. The chain recombines TRBV7-7 with TRBJ2-5; TRBD1 or TRBD2 may be the D gene (7 bases each). The germline V gene has CDR1 SSHAT and CDR2 FNYEAQ (reference sequence). CDR3 length equals 19 residues. CDR3 sequence (DNA): TGTGCTAGCAGGACTACTGACAGGGAGGGGGGCATGATAGGAGAGACCCAGTACTTC. It codes for CASRTTDREGGMIGETQYF.

The rearrangement joins TRBV5-3 to TRBJ2-7; the D gene could be TRBD1 or TRBD2 (6 bases each). TRBV5-3 is marked as an open reading frame, function uncertain. This CDR3 region has 14 residues. V gave up 6 bases and J gave up 2 bases, with 15 bases separating them. CDR3: CARTLGGNPYEQYF. The CDR3 DNA reads as TGTGCCAGAACCCTCGGGGGCAACCCCTACGAGCAGTACTTC.

Only a few counts were recorded for this clone. The V and J genes are TRBV7-2 and TRBJ1-1; D is unclear. The V gene lost 5 bases and the J gene lost 1 base, with 11 bases spanning the gap. The CDR3 is 14 residues long. Germline CDR1 SGHTA, CDR2 FQGNSA. CDR3 sequence reads: CASSPWSGNTEAFF. The CDR3 nucleotides are TGTGCCAGCAGCCCGTGGTCCGGGAACACTGAAGCTTTCTTT.

The table lists this clone with a few counts. The chain links TRBV5-1 to TRBJ1-1; weak D call: TRBD1 (6 bases). This CDR3 contains 14 residues. Germline V gene lookup returns CDR1 SGHRS and CDR2 YFSETQ. Trimming took off 4 bases at V and 4 bases at J, with 14 bases between the two ends. The CDR3 DNA sequence: TGCGCCAGCAGCGAACAGGGTGGGGGCACTGAAGCTTTCTTT. Its protein is CASSEQGGGTEAFF.

The gene calls are TRBV18 and TRBJ2-5; the match to TRBD1 covers 7 bases. Germline CDR1 reads KGHSH; CDR2 reads LQKENI. The length of the CDR3 is 13 residues. V shed 5 bases, J shed 3 bases, and the junction held 3 bases outside the gene matches. This CDR3 reads CASSEGAEETQYF. In nucleotides, the CDR3 is TGTGCCAGCTCAGAGGGGGCCGAAGAGACCCAGTACTTC. The whole variable domain, remainder taken from reference TRBV18 and TRBJ2-5, is NAGVMQNPRHLVRRRGQEARLRCSPMKGHSHVYWYRQLPEEGLKFMVYLQKENIIDESGMPKERFSAEFPKEGPSILRIQQVVRGDSAAYFCASSEGAEETQYFGPGTRLLVL.

This clone was seen a handful of times. The rearrangement links TRBV18 to TRBJ1-2, with 7 positions matching TRBD1. Germline loops: CDR1 KGHSH, CDR2 LQKENI. V gave up 6 bases and J gave up 6 bases; unmatched junction bases: 7. CDR3 length: 13 amino acids. CDR3 protein: CASSSGQGDGYTF. The CDR3 DNA sequence: TGTGCCAGCTCGTCGGGGCAGGGGGATGGCTACACCTTC.

This clone showed up just a few times. The genes are TRBV7-2 and TRBJ1-2, with D unresolved. V shed 2 bases and J shed 2 bases, with 6 bases lying between them. The CDR3 is 13 amino acids. Germline V gene lookup returns CDR1 SGHTA and CDR2 FQGNSA. CDR3 protein: CASSLLINYGYTF. The DNA for the CDR3 is TGTGCCAGCAGCTTACTGATCAACTATGGCTACACCTTC.

The rearrangement uses TRBV10-3 and TRBJ1-5; perhaps TRBD1 as D (5 bases). The CDR3 has 13 amino acids. Per germline, CDR1 ENHRY and CDR2 SYGVKD. V was shortened by 6 bases and J by 2 bases, with 8 bases between the two germline ends. The CDR3 is CAIRDRGNQPQHF. DNA of the CDR3: TGTGCCATCAGAGACAGAGGCAATCAGCCCCAGCATTTT.

The chain is built from TRBV4-3 and TRBJ2-4; TRBD1 is a possible D gene (6 bases). V was shortened by 0 bases and J by 0 bases, with 9 bases between the two germline ends. The CDR3 length is 16 residues. In germline, CDR1 is LGHNA, CDR2 YSLEER. In nucleotides, the CDR3 is TGCGCCAGCAGCCAAGAACAGGGTCTAGCCAAAAACATTCAGTACTTC. Protein product: CASSQEQGLAKNIQYF.

The rearrangement uses TRBV7-2 and TRBJ2-2, with TRBD2 as a possible D gene (7 bases). The V gene's germline CDR1 is SGHTA and CDR2 FQGNSA. V lost 4 bases and J lost 7, with 13 bases in between. This CDR3 comprises 14 residues. The CDR3: CASSWGGDGGELFF. The CDR3 DNA is TGTGCCAGCAGCTGGGGGGGCGACGGCGGGGAGCTGTTTTTT. Full variable domain (remainder filled in from reference TRBV7-2 and TRBJ2-2): GAGVSQSPSNKVTEKGKDVELRCDPISGHTALYWYRQSLGQGLEFLIYFQGNSAPDKSGLPSDRFSAERTGGSVSTLTIQRTQQEDSAVYLCASSWGGDGGELFFGEGSRLTVL.

This rearrangement joins TRBV4-1 to TRBJ1-1, with D possibly being TRBD1 (5 bases). Trimming removed 4 bases at V and 1 base at J, with 10 bases between. CDR3 size: 14 residues. In germline, CDR1 is MGHRA, CDR2 YSYEKL. The CDR3 region has the DNA TGCGCCAGCAGCCTCCGGGACGGGAACACTGAAGCTTTCTTT. Translation gives CASSLRDGNTEAFF.

CDR3 protein: CASSQPGRLDYGYTF. The DNA of the CDR3 is TGCGCCAGCAGCCAGCCCGGGAGGTTAGACTATGGCTACACCTTC. The V call is TRBV4-3, the J call TRBJ1-2; D gene unclear. The V end lost 3 bases, the J end lost 3 bases, and 14 bases lay between the germline ends. Per the germline V gene, CDR1 is LGHNA and CDR2 is YSLEER. This CDR3 contains 15 residues.

This sequence joins TRBV7-2 and TRBJ1-2, with a possible D match to TRBD1 (5 bases). Per the germline V gene, CDR1 is SGHTA and CDR2 is FQGNSA. V was cut by 7 bases and J by 6 bases, with 18 bases left in between. The CDR3 runs 14 residues. The CDR3 protein is CASNKVEGRDGYTF. In DNA form, the CDR3 reads TGTGCCAGCAACAAAGTCGAGGGGCGAGATGGCTACACCTTC.

This chain uses TRBV14 with TRBJ2-1, with 12 bases identical to TRBD2. The CDR3 covers 15 residues. Trimming at V came to 5 bases and at J to 9 bases, leaving 8 bases not matched to a gene. Germline assignment: CDR1 SGHDN and CDR2 FVKESK. The CDR3 loop is CASSSSGGAGVEQFF. CDR3 nucleotides: TGTGCCAGCAGCTCTAGCGGGGGGGCCGGAGTTGAGCAGTTCTTC.

This chain connects TRBV5-6 to TRBJ2-2; possibly TRBD1 for D (6 bases). CDR3 size: 15 residues. The V gene's germline CDR1 is SGHDT and CDR2 YYEEEE. V gave up 0 bases and J gave up 1 base, with 7 bases separating them. CDR3 residues: CASSLGTVNTGELFF. The CDR3 nucleotides read TGTGCCAGCAGCTTGGGGACAGTGAACACCGGGGAGCTGTTTTTT.

The J gene is TRBJ2-1, the V gene TRBV9; 11 bases line up with TRBD2. The V segment lost 0 bases and the J segment 2 bases; nucleotides outside the gene matches: 7. The CDR3 is 18 amino acids. Per the germline V gene, CDR1 is SGDLS and CDR2 is YYNGEE. The CDR3 DNA reads as TGTGCCAGCAGCGTAGAACTAGCGGGGGCCGTTCCCTACAATGAGCAGTTCTTC. It specifies CASSVELAGAVPYNEQFF.

The CDR3 DNA reads as TGTGCCAGTAGTATAGCTCTAGCCGTGGATACGCAGTATTTT. Its translation: CASSIALAVDTQYF. The chain joins TRBV19 to TRBJ2-3; D may be TRBD2 (5 bases). V was shortened by 1 base and J by 6 bases, with 11 bases between the two germline ends. CDR1 is LNHDA, CDR2 SQIVND, per germline (reference sequence). This CDR3 contains 14 residues.

This chain connects TRBV7-9 to TRBJ2-2; D is uncertain. The CDR3 loop spans 15 amino acids. The germline gives CDR1 SEHNR, CDR2 FQNEAQ (reference sequence). Trimming removed 0 bases from V and 3 bases from J, with 8 bases in between. CDR3: CASSLAFGHTGELFF. The CDR3, as DNA: TGTGCCAGCAGCTTAGCGTTTGGACACACCGGGGAGCTGTTTTTT.

This chain joins TRBV6-5 and TRBJ2-7; D is ambiguous. Germline values: CDR1 MNHEY, CDR2 SVGAGI. The CDR3 length is 14 residues. The V end lost 0 bases, the J end lost 7 bases, and 13 bases lay between the germline ends. The CDR3 here is CASSYSRGTWEQYF. The CDR3 bases are TGTGCCAGCAGTTACTCGAGAGGTACGTGGGAGCAGTACTTC.

The J gene is TRBJ1-6, the V gene TRBV25-1; 7 bases map to TRBD1. The length of the CDR3 is 17 residues. With 1 base clipped from V and 4 bases from J, the junction kept 7 bases outside the gene matches. Germline values: CDR1 MGHDK, CDR2 SYGVNS. CDR3 sequence: CASSESRGPSYNSPLHF. For the CDR3, the DNA is TGTGCCAGCAGTGAATCAAGGGGGCCCTCGTATAATTCACCCCTCCACTTT.

V is TRBV18 and J is TRBJ1-1, with 8 nucleotides matching TRBD1. The germline gives CDR1 KGHSH, CDR2 LQKENI. After removal of 3 bases from V and 1 base from J, the junction contained 1 base not matched to a gene. The CDR3 loop spans 14 amino acids. The CDR3 region is CASSPGTGNTEAFF. CDR3 sequence (DNA): TGTGCCAGCTCACCCGGGACAGGGAACACTGAAGCTTTCTTT.

The chain employs TRBV4-3 and TRBJ1-4; no clear D. CDR1 is LGHNA, CDR2 YSLEER, per germline. The CDR3 has 14 residues. V was cut by 0 bases and J by 4 bases, with 6 bases left in between. In DNA form, the CDR3 reads TGCGCCAGCAGCCAAGATACCTTTAATGAAAAACTGTTTTTT. It yields the protein CASSQDTFNEKLFF.

The chain employs TRBV6-6 and TRBJ1-2, with 10 bases fitting TRBD1. The CDR3 spans 15 residues. With 0 bases clipped from V and 4 bases from J, the junction kept 2 bases outside the gene matches. Looked up from germline, CDR1 is MNHNY and CDR2 is SVGAGI (reference sequence). Here the CDR3 reads CASSYSRTGGYGYTF. CDR3 in DNA: TGTGCCAGCAGTTACTCCCGGACAGGGGGCTATGGCTACACCTTC.

The CDR3 DNA is TGTGCTAGTGGTTTGATGACTGGAGGCACCGGGGAGCTGTTTTTT. It yields the protein CASGLMTGGTGELFF. The J gene is TRBJ2-2, the V gene TRBV12-5, with a possible D match to TRBD2 (5 bases). The V and J ends lost 2 bases and 4 bases respectively, with 11 bases between them. Per germline, CDR1 LGHNT and CDR2 FRNRAP. CDR3 size: 15 residues. Full variable domain (outside the CDR3, taken from reference TRBV12-5 and TRBJ2-2): DARVTQTPRHKVTEMGQEVTMRCQPILGHNTVFWYRQTMMQGLELLAYFRNRAPLDDSGMPKDRFSAEMPDATLATLKIQPSEPRDSAVYFCASGLMTGGTGELFFGEGSRLTVL.

The chain combines TRBV7-6 with TRBJ2-3; D call uncertain. Trimming left V 1 base short and J 0 bases short, with 5 bases between. Germline CDR1 reads SGHVS; CDR2 reads FNYEAQ. The CDR3 runs 14 residues. Written as DNA, the CDR3 is TGTGCCAGCAGCTTAGGTTGGAGCACAGATACGCAGTATTTT. Translation: CASSLGWSTDTQYF.

The chain recombines TRBV4-3 with TRBJ1-6; TRBD1 might be the D (5 bases). The germline gives CDR1 LGHNA, CDR2 YSLEER. Trimming shortened V by 3 bases and J by 10 bases, and 19 bases separated the two germline ends. The CDR3 extends over 16 amino acids. The DNA of the CDR3 is TGCGCCAGCAGCCAGGTCGTACAGGCCGAGGGGTCACCCCTCCACTTT. Translating it yields CASSQVVQAEGSPLHF.

The rearrangement joins TRBV30 to TRBJ2-1; unclear D gene. The CDR3 extends over 13 amino acids. Trimming removed 0 bases from V and 9 bases from J, with 12 bases in between. From germline, CDR1 is GTSNPN and CDR2 SVGIG (reference sequence). The CDR3 here is CAWSVDRESEQFF. The CDR3 coding sequence is TGTGCCTGGAGTGTCGACCGTGAAAGTGAGCAGTTCTTC.

CDR3: CASSQDRAAAYEQYF. DNA of the CDR3: TGCGCCAGCAGCCAAGATCGGGCCGCTGCCTACGAGCAGTACTTC. This rearrangement joins TRBV4-3 to TRBJ2-7; D uncertain. Germline values: CDR1 LGHNA, CDR2 YSLEER. Trimming pared 0 bases from V and 2 bases from J, leaving 11 bases between. CDR3 size: 15 residues.